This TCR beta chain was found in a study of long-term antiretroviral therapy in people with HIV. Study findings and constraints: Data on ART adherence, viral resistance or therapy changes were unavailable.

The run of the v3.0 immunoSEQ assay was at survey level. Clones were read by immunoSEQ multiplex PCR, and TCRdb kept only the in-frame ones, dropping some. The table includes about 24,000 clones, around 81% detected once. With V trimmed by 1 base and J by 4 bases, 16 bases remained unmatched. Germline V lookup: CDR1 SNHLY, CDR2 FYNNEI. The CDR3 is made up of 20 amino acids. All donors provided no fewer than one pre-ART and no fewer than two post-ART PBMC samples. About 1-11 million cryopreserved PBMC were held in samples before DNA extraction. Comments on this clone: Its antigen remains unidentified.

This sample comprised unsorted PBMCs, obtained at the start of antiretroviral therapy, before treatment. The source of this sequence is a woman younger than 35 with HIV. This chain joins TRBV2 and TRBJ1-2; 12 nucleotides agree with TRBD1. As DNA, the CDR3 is TGTGCCAGCAGTGAAGGGCCGGGACAGGGGGCTCTTGAGGTAGTCTATGGCTACACCTTC. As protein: CASSEGPGQGALEVVYGYTF. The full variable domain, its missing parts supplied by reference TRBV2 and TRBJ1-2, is EPEVTQTPSHQVTQMGQEVILRCVPISNHLYFYWYRQILGQKVEFLVSFYNNEISEKSEIFDDQFSVERPDGSNFTLKIRSTKLEDSAMYFCASSEGPGQGALEVVYGYTFGSGTRLTVV.